The 3 T cell receptor beta chains below come from one sample, sequenced in a study of shared clonotypes between healthy human individuals. Naive CD8 cells, CD45RO-negative and positively selected for CCR7, excluded terminally differentiated effector memory CD45RA+ cells. Clones were sequenced by immunoSEQ multiplex PCR, and TCRdb holds only the in-frame ones, with some missing. This table has approximately 2,000,000 clones, approximately 92% appearing once. The sequenced material came from naive CD8+ T cells from PBMCs. These receptors were taken from a man aged 18 to 30 in good health. Some clones in this sample may be carry-over from other donors' samples.

This clone was seen just once. The chain is built from TRBV29-1 and TRBJ2-7, with D perhaps matching TRBD1 (5 bases). Trimming took off 5 bases at V and 2 bases at J, with 10 bases between the two ends. Germline values: CDR1 SQVTM, CDR2 ANQGSEA. CDR3 length: 12 residues. CDR3 sequence: CSVLSGPYEQYF. The CDR3 region has the DNA TGCAGCGTTCTGTCAGGGCCCTACGAGCAGTACTTC.

The chain carries TRBV9 and TRBJ2-5, with D unclear. The V end was cut by 4 bases, the J end by 2 bases, with 12 bases between. The CDR3 is made up of 14 amino acids. Germline values: CDR1 SGDLS, CDR2 YYNGEE. As DNA, the CDR3 is TGTGCCAGCAGCTCCCACGCGCGGCAAGAGACCCAGTACTTC. It encodes CASSSHARQETQYF. Full variable domain (remainder filled in from reference TRBV9 and TRBJ2-5): DSGVTQTPKHLITATGQRVTLRCSPRSGDLSVYWYQQSLDQGLQFLIQYYNGEERAKGNILERFSAQQFPDLHSELNLSSLELGDSALYFCASSSHARQETQYFGPGTRLLVL.

This clone was counted a single time. CDR3: CASSPGTSAYYEQYF. In DNA form, the CDR3 reads TGTGCCAGCAGCCCCGGGACTAGCGCTTACTACGAGCAGTACTTC. The V and J genes are TRBV6-5 and TRBJ2-7; 10 bases are a match to TRBD2. The CDR3 consists of 15 residues. Per the germline V gene, CDR1 is MNHEY and CDR2 is SVGAGI. Unmatched junction bases numbered 8, after V lost 6 bases and J lost 3 bases.